This entry lists 32 T cell receptor beta chains sequenced from one sample in a study of T cell responses to AZD1222 COVID-19 vaccine. Assay: immunoSEQ multiplex PCR; the TCRdb copy retains only in-frame clones and omits some. Of 90,000 to 120,000 clones listed, more than 75% are singletons. The source was peripheral blood, collected on day 0 of AZD1222 vaccination. Every receptor here comes from an adult in good health.

The V and J genes are TRBV6-1 and TRBJ2-1; D not resolved. The CDR3 is made up of 15 amino acids. Trimming removed 1 base at V and 8 bases at J, with 15 bases between. Germline lookup yields CDR1 MNHNS and CDR2 SASEGT. CDR3 nucleotide sequence: TGTGCCAGCAGTGAAGTTGGTTACCCAGTGGATGAGCAGTTCTTC. Residues: CASSEVGYPVDEQFF.

The rearrangement uses TRBV29-1 and TRBJ2-1; D may be TRBD2 (6 bases). Germline values: CDR1 SQVTM, CDR2 ANQGSEA. Trimming took 4 bases from V and 10 from J, leaving 17 bases between them. This CDR3 is 13 amino acids long. This chain's CDR3 is CSVGERGTGEQFF. For the CDR3, the DNA is TGCAGCGTTGGGGAACGGGGGACCGGGGAGCAGTTCTTC.

The J gene is TRBJ2-1, the V gene TRBV3-1 (or the pseudogene TRBV3-2), with 8 bases fitting TRBD2. The CDR3 spans 16 residues. J lost 9 bases, V lost 4 bases, and 14 bases had no gene match. The V gene's germline CDR1 is LGHDT and CDR2 YNNKEL (reference sequence). The CDR3 bases are TGTGCCAGCAGCCCACTAGCGGTCCCCGGTTTCAGTGAGCAGTTCTTC. This codes for CASSPLAVPGFSEQFF.

The chain recombines TRBV4-3 with TRBJ2-1, with 11 bases matching TRBD2. Trimming at V came to 4 bases and at J to 5 bases, leaving 4 bases not matched to a gene. Per germline, CDR1 LGHNA and CDR2 YSLEER. This CDR3 has 15 residues. CDR3 sequence reads: CASSRRLAGNNEQFF. The CDR3 region has the DNA TGCGCCAGCAGCCGCAGACTAGCGGGGAACAATGAGCAGTTCTTC.

The chain links TRBV15 to TRBJ2-3; no clear D. The CDR3 is 15 residues long. The V gene's germline CDR1 is LNHNV and CDR2 YYDKDF (reference sequence). Between the trimmed V and J ends, which lost 6 bases and 2 bases, there was a span of 15 bases. The DNA of the CDR3 is TGTGCCACCAGTGACCGAGGCGGCAACACAGATACGCAGTATTTT. As protein: CATSDRGGNTDTQYF.

The chain carries TRBV30 and TRBJ2-3, with D perhaps matching TRBD2 (5 bases). Looked up from germline, CDR1 is GTSNPN and CDR2 is SVGIG (reference sequence). Deletions cut 0 bases from V and 2 bases from J, with 9 bases between. The CDR3 sequence is 14 residues long. The CDR3 bases are TGTGCCTGGAGTGTAGCTAGCAACACAGATACGCAGTATTTT. It is translated as CAWSVASNTDTQYF.

Note on this clone: The same CDR3 also results from other DNA sequences found in this sample. J is TRBJ1-5 and V is TRBV18, with no clear D. Per the germline V gene, CDR1 is KGHSH and CDR2 is LQKENI. The V and J ends lost 2 bases and 0 bases respectively, with 5 bases between them. The CDR3 sequence is 14 residues long. CDR3 protein: CASSPGYSNQPQHF. CDR3 bases: TGTGCCAGCTCACCAGGGTATAGCAATCAGCCCCAGCATTTT.

The chain employs TRBV5-6 and TRBJ1-1; D gene unclear. Trimming took off 7 bases at V and 1 base at J, with 8 bases between the two ends. Germline V lookup: CDR1 SGHDT, CDR2 YYEEEE. This CDR3 is 12 amino acids long. CDR3 sequence reads: CASQNGNTEAFF. The CDR3 DNA reads TGTGCCAGCCAAAACGGGAACACTGAAGCTTTCTTT.

The chain joins TRBV2 to TRBJ2-7; D possibly corresponds to TRBD2 (7 bases). This CDR3 has 15 amino acids. Deletions cut 4 bases from V and 2 bases from J, with 15 bases between. Germline V gives CDR1 SNHLY, CDR2 FYNNEI. The CDR3 sequence: CASSGGGGPTYEQYF. In nucleotides, the CDR3 is TGTGCCAGCAGTGGAGGGGGGGGACCAACCTACGAGCAGTACTTC. Full variable domain (outside the CDR3, taken from reference TRBV2 and TRBJ2-7): EPEVTQTPSHQVTQMGQEVILRCVPISNHLYFYWYRQILGQKVEFLVSFYNNEISEKSEIFDDQFSVERPDGSNFTLKIRSTKLEDSAMYFCASSGGGGPTYEQYFGPGTRLTVT.

V and J are TRBV11-1 and TRBJ2-7; tentatively, D is TRBD2 (6 bases). V was trimmed by 6 bases and J by 0 bases, leaving 12 bases between them. CDR3 length: 14 residues. Germline-derived CDR1 and CDR2 are SGHAT and FQDESV (reference sequence). The CDR3 DNA follows: TGTGCCAGCAGTAGGGGAGGTAGCTCCTACGAGCAGTACTTC. Its translation is CASSRGGSSYEQYF.

This rearrangement joins TRBV10-3 to TRBJ2-5; possible D gene TRBD2, 5 bases. Trimming stripped 1 base from V and 1 base from J, with 7 bases between. Germline V gene lookup returns CDR1 ENHRY and CDR2 SYGVKD. The CDR3 length is 14 residues. The CDR3: CAISELGVQETQYF. The CDR3 region has the DNA TGTGCCATCAGTGAGTTGGGAGTCCAAGAGACCCAGTACTTC.

This chain connects TRBV19 to TRBJ1-5, with D unclear. This CDR3 has 13 residues. Between the trimmed V and J ends, which lost 3 bases and 4 bases, there was a span of 7 bases. Germline V gives CDR1 LNHDA, CDR2 SQIVND (reference sequence). This CDR3 reads CASSMSENQPQHF. In DNA, the CDR3 is TGTGCCAGTAGTATGTCGGAAAATCAGCCCCAGCATTTT.

The chain combines TRBV9 with TRBJ2-7, with D maybe TRBD1 (6 bases). From germline, CDR1 is SGDLS and CDR2 YYNGEE. V was trimmed by 4 bases and J by 6 bases, leaving 20 bases between them. CDR3 length: 15 residues. CDR3 DNA: TGTGCCAGCAGCCAGATGGGGGCGCTGTCAAGCGAGCAGTACTTC. Protein sequence: CASSQMGALSSEQYF.

The CDR3 here is CASSQDEGTNQPQHF. The CDR3 bases are TGCGCCAGCAGCCAAGACGAAGGGACAAATCAGCCCCAGCATTTT. The gene calls are TRBV4-3 and TRBJ1-5; D might be TRBD1 (6 bases). CDR3 length: 15 residues. Deletions cut 0 bases from V and 4 bases from J, with 10 bases between. Germline-derived CDR1 and CDR2 are LGHNA and YSLEER.

The chain couples TRBV6-2 or TRBV6-3 to TRBJ2-7, with unresolved D. The V end lost 2 bases, the J end lost 2 bases, and 7 bases lay between the germline ends. The CDR3 has 13 residues. Germline V gene data show CDR1 as MNHEY and CDR2 as SVGEGT. CDR3 nucleotide sequence: TGTGCCAGCAGTTACGGGGAAACCTACGAGCAGTACTTC. Translating gives CASSYGETYEQYF.

The chain has TRBV29-1 and TRBJ1-2; D gene uncertain. The CDR3 is 11 amino acids. The V end was cut by 5 bases, the J end by 4 bases, with 8 bases between. In germline, CDR1 is SQVTM, CDR2 ANQGSEA. The CDR3 region has the DNA TGCAGCGTTTCTATCTCCTATGGCTACACCTTC. As protein: CSVSISYGYTF.

This chain joins TRBV5-1 and TRBJ1-2; D is unclear. CDR3 length equals 15 residues. The germline V gene encodes CDR1 SGHRS and CDR2 YFSETQ. V lost 0 bases, J lost 4 bases, and 13 bases lay in between. The CDR3 spells CASSLAAVMGYGYTF. In DNA, the CDR3 is TGCGCCAGCAGCTTGGCGGCGGTCATGGGCTATGGCTACACCTTC.

The chain uses TRBV7-2 and TRBJ1-1, with D possibly matching TRBD1 (5 bases). With 1 base removed from V and 3 bases from J, the gap between germline ends came to 12 bases. The germline CDR1 and CDR2 sequences are SGHTA and FQGNSA. The CDR3 loop spans 15 amino acids. The DNA of the CDR3 is TGTGCCAGCAGCTTAGTGTTGGGGGGTGACACTGAAGCTTTCTTT. Translation: CASSLVLGGDTEAFF.

The gene calls are TRBV20-1 and TRBJ2-1, with 10 bases lining up with TRBD2. CDR3 length equals 15 residues. Losses at the gene ends were 3 bases for V and 6 bases for J; bases not matched to a gene: 8. Germline assignment: CDR1 DFQATT and CDR2 SNEGSKA (reference sequence). The CDR3 DNA reads TGCAGTGCTAGTCTATTAGCGGGGGGCCCCAATGAGCAGTTCTTC. Its translation: CSASLLAGGPNEQFF.

The rearrangement links TRBV23-1 to TRBJ2-1; 11 nucleotides agree with TRBD2. TRBV23-1 is an ORF, and what it does is uncertain. V dropped 4 bases and J dropped 8; count of bases not matched to a gene: 10. There are 16 residues in the CDR3. In DNA, the CDR3 is TGCGCCAGCAGTCTCCCGACTAGCGGGGATGGCTATGAGCAGTTCTTC. Its protein product is CASSLPTSGDGYEQFF.

This chain links TRBV6-5 with TRBJ1-2; possible D gene TRBD1, 5 bases. V lost 2 bases and J 2 bases, leaving 6 bases between the germline ends. CDR1 and CDR2 from the germline V gene are MNHEY and SVGAGI. CDR3 length: 13 amino acids. The CDR3 DNA reads as TGTGCCAGCAGTTACCCAGGGAACTATGGCTACACCTTC. It specifies CASSYPGNYGYTF.

The V gene is TRBV4-2, the J gene TRBJ2-1; weak D call: TRBD2 (5 bases). Trimming took 1 base from V and 3 from J, leaving 10 bases between them. There are 15 residues in the CDR3. In germline, CDR1 is LGHNA, CDR2 YNFKEQ. The CDR3 sequence is CASSQVSRDYNEQFF. CDR3 nucleotide sequence: TGTGCCAGCAGCCAAGTATCCCGGGACTACAATGAGCAGTTCTTC.

V gene TRBV12-5 combines with J gene TRBJ2-5; D is ambiguous. V was clipped by 3 bases and J by 1 base, with 6 bases between them. Germline V gives CDR1 LGHNT, CDR2 FRNRAP. The CDR3 totals 13 residues. Written as DNA, the CDR3 is TGTGCTAGTGGTTTAAGCGTCCAAGAGACCCAGTACTTC. Its protein product is CASGLSVQETQYF.

This rearrangement joins TRBV15 to TRBJ2-1, with TRBD2 matching over 9 bases. CDR3 length: 14 residues. V lost 3 bases to trimming and J lost 5 bases; unmatched junction nucleotides: 2. Germline lookup yields CDR1 LNHNV and CDR2 YYDKDF (reference sequence). Here the CDR3 reads CATSSLAGDNEQFF. The DNA of the CDR3 is TGTGCCACCAGCAGTTTAGCGGGGGACAATGAGCAGTTCTTC.

This chain joins TRBV7-9 and TRBJ1-5, with 11 bases fitting TRBD1. From germline, CDR1 is SEHNR and CDR2 FQNEAQ (reference sequence). Trimming at V came to 5 bases and at J to 5 bases, leaving 5 bases not matched to a gene. The CDR3 loop spans 15 amino acids. The CDR3 is CASSQDRGLDQPQHF. In DNA form, the CDR3 reads TGTGCCAGCAGCCAGGACAGGGGGCTGGATCAGCCCCAGCATTTT.

The chain links TRBV4-3 to TRBJ1-2; TRBD1 matches 7 bases. Germline V gene lookup returns CDR1 LGHNA and CDR2 YSLEER. The J segment lost 6 bases and the V segment lost 4 bases, leaving 14 bases of the junction unmatched. There are 16 residues in the CDR3. CDR3 region: CASSPHGAQGRDGYTF. Here the CDR3 DNA reads TGCGCCAGCAGCCCGCACGGTGCACAGGGGCGGGATGGCTACACCTTC.

The chain carries TRBV23-1 and TRBJ2-7; 8 bases agree with TRBD1. TRBV23-1 carries the ORF label, with uncertain function. The length of the CDR3 is 18 residues. Germline trimming cut 0 bases from V and 5 bases from J; bases unmatched to any gene: 15. The CDR3 loop is CASSQSRRGFGTGNEQYF. CDR3 sequence (DNA): TGCGCCAGCAGTCAATCGAGGAGAGGGTTCGGGACAGGTAACGAGCAGTACTTC.

This chain links TRBV12-1 with TRBJ1-1. TRBV12-1 represents a pseudogene. The length of the CDR3 is 13 residues. The CDR3 coding sequence is TGTGCCAGCAGCTTTGTGTCCGTCCGCGTAGCTTTCTTT. Protein sequence: CASSFVSVRVAFF.

The J gene is TRBJ1-1, the V gene TRBV6-1, with D tentatively TRBD1 (5 bases). The V gene's germline CDR1 is MNHNS and CDR2 SASEGT. The CDR3 sequence is 15 residues long. V lost 2 bases to trimming and J lost 14 bases, with 24 bases between them. CDR3 coding DNA: TGTGCCAGCAGTGAATGGGGAAGGGGTCCACTAAAAATCTTCTTT. Its protein product is CASSEWGRGPLKIFF.

The V and J genes are TRBV14 and TRBJ2-1; TRBD2 matches 7 bases. This CDR3 region has 16 residues. With 0 bases clipped from V and 4 bases from J, the junction kept 6 bases outside the gene matches. From germline, CDR1 is SGHDN and CDR2 FVKESK. CDR3 coding DNA: TGTGCCAGCAGCCAAGATGAGTGGCGGGGGTACAATGAGCAGTTCTTC. Translation gives CASSQDEWRGYNEQFF.

The chain combines TRBV2 with TRBJ1-6, with D uncertain. This CDR3 comprises 15 residues. Germline CDR1 is SNHLY and CDR2 is FYNNEI. V was pared by 5 bases and J by 0 bases, with 8 bases between. This chain's CDR3 is CASSPFSSYNSPLHF. The CDR3 DNA follows: TGTGCCAGCAGTCCTTTCAGCTCCTATAATTCACCCCTCCACTTT.

V gene TRBV12-3 or TRBV12-4 combines with J gene TRBJ1-6; tentatively, D is TRBD1 (6 bases). V lost 5 bases, J lost 8 bases, and 10 bases lay in between. The CDR3 length is 13 residues. The CDR3, as DNA: TGTGCCAGCAGTATCGGACAGTATTCACCCCTCCACTTT. This sequence encodes CASSIGQYSPLHF.